The 18 T cell receptor beta chains reported below all come from one sample, sequenced in a study of T-cell memory formation after mild COVID-19. TCRdb recomputed calls from the 5' RACE reads with MiXCR, one row per CDR3 protein. The repertoire consists of 410,000 or so distinct CDR3 sequences, with about a quarter occurring once and the leading ten covering around 13%. Material: PBMCs or a T cell subset sorted from them (not recorded which). Every receptor here comes from an adult woman who had mild COVID-19 (a few samples of this study predate the infection). Cell type and time point are not known.

This clonotype was picked up a small number of times. V is TRBV11-2 and J is TRBJ1-1; D is uncertain. CDR1 and CDR2 (germline): SGHAT, FQNNGV. The CDR3 consists of 11 residues. V lost 5 bases and J 8 bases, leaving 9 bases between the germline ends. The CDR3 is CASSSEIEAFF. The CDR3 coding sequence is TGTGCCAGCAGCAGCGAAATCGAAGCTTTCTTT.

This clonotype was counted at least ten times. The chain has TRBV5-1 and TRBJ2-1, with D perhaps TRBD1 (6 bases). This CDR3 is built from 18 residues. Deletions cut 0 bases from V and 0 bases from J, with 16 bases between. CDR1 is SGHRS and CDR2 is YFSETQ in the germline V gene. CDR3 amino acids: CASSLGQLGGYSYNEQFF. The CDR3 DNA is TGCGCCAGCAGCTTGGGGCAACTAGGGGGATACTCCTACAATGAGCAGTTCTTC.

In its sample, this clonotype was seen many times. The chain uses TRBV12-3 or TRBV12-4 and TRBJ2-7; 8 nucleotides match TRBD2. There are 20 residues in the CDR3. Trimming took 5 bases from V and 2 from J; bases not matched to a gene: 23. The CDR3 sequence: CASSTLIVGASGSLAYEQYF. As DNA, the CDR3 is TGTGCCAGCAGTACCCTGATCGTGGGGGCTAGCGGGTCCCTTGCCTACGAGCAGTACTTC.

This clonotype was picked up a small number of times. V and J are TRBV7-9 and TRBJ1-5; the D is unclear. CDR1 and CDR2 from the germline V gene are SEHNR and FQNEAQ (reference sequence). The CDR3 extends over 15 amino acids. Trimming cost V 3 bases and J 5 bases, with 14 bases left between them. Here the CDR3 DNA reads TGTGCCAGCAGCTTGAGTAGGCAGGCCGATCAGCCCCAGCATTTT. Translated, it gives CASSLSRQADQPQHF.

The chain joins TRBV7-9 to TRBJ2-3; 9 bases are shared with TRBD2. Germline assignment: CDR1 SEHNR and CDR2 FQNEAQ (reference sequence). This CDR3 is built from 15 residues. J lost 3 bases, V lost 5 bases, and 6 bases had no gene match. The DNA for the CDR3 is TGTGCCAGCAGCCGGTTGCGGGAGGGGACAGATACGCAGTATTTT. This translates into CASSRLREGTDTQYF.

The chain links TRBV6-5 to TRBJ2-1; the D call may be TRBD1 or TRBD2 (7 bases each). In germline, CDR1 is MNHEY, CDR2 SVGAGI. V was trimmed by 6 bases and J by 1 base, leaving 16 bases between them. The CDR3 loop spans 16 amino acids. As DNA, the CDR3 is TGTGCCAGCAGCAGGGGGGGAGGACGATCCTACAATGAGCAGTTCTTC. The encoded protein is CASSRGGGRSYNEQFF.

This clonotype appeared a few times. The chain recombines TRBV2 with TRBJ1-2; possibly TRBD1 for D (6 bases). V lost 2 bases and J 1 base, leaving 8 bases between the germline ends. The germline V gene has CDR1 SNHLY and CDR2 FYNNEI. The CDR3 runs to 14 residues. The CDR3 DNA is TGTGCCAGCAGTGAACAGGGGATTAACTATGGCTACACCTTC. It yields the protein CASSEQGINYGYTF. Looking up the rest from reference TRBV2 and TRBJ1-2 gives the full variable domain: EPEVTQTPSHQVTQMGQEVILRCVPISNHLYFYWYRQILGQKVEFLVSFYNNEISEKSEIFDDQFSVERPDGSNFTLKIRSTKLEDSAMYFCASSEQGINYGYTFGSGTRLTVV.

This clonotype has only a few counts. The CDR3 DNA follows: TGTGCCAGCTTGGGGGCCGGGAATGAGCAGTTCTTC. Translation: CASLGAGNEQFF. J is TRBJ2-1 and V is TRBV18, with D possibly TRBD1 on 6 matching bases. V gave up 7 bases and J gave up 7 bases, with 11 bases separating them. Germline lookup yields CDR1 KGHSH and CDR2 LQKENI. The CDR3 extends over 12 amino acids.

This clonotype appeared a few times. The V gene is TRBV24-1, the J gene TRBJ2-7, with D uncertain. There are 12 residues in the CDR3. The germline V gene has CDR1 KGHDR and CDR2 SFDVKD. With 5 bases removed from V and 4 bases from J, the gap between germline ends came to 8 bases. The CDR3 DNA follows: TGTGCCACCAGTGCTGGGGATTACGAGCAGTACTTC. Residues: CATSAGDYEQYF.

This clonotype was counted ten times or more. This chain uses TRBV4-1 with TRBJ1-2; 7 bases are shared with TRBD1. The germline V gene encodes CDR1 MGHRA and CDR2 YSYEKL. V gave up 4 bases and J gave up 8 bases; unmatched junction bases: 7. The CDR3 consists of 13 residues. The CDR3 nucleotides are TGCGCCAGCAGCCCGCGGGACAGTAGAGGCTACACCTTC. This sequence encodes CASSPRDSRGYTF.

This clonotype came up a few times. V gene TRBV18 combines with J gene TRBJ1-1, with 7 bases that match TRBD1. The junction had 4 bases not matched to a gene; V was cut back by 5 bases and J by 4 bases. Germline V gene lookup returns CDR1 KGHSH and CDR2 LQKENI. The CDR3 spans 13 residues. CDR3 bases: TGTGCCAGCTCAACGGGACAGAGCACTGAAGCTTTCTTT. Translated, it gives CASSTGQSTEAFF.

The V call is TRBV3-1, the J call TRBJ2-3; D gene uncertain. The CDR3 totals 15 residues. Trimming removed 3 bases at V and 0 bases at J, with 10 bases between. CDR1 and CDR2 (germline): LGHDT, YNNKEL (reference sequence). The CDR3 sequence: CASSHSTSSTDTQYF. In DNA form, the CDR3 reads TGTGCCAGCAGCCATTCGACATCCAGCACAGATACGCAGTATTTT.

A few counts support this clonotype. This chain uses TRBV29-1 with TRBJ2-5; weak D call: TRBD1 (6 bases). This CDR3 has 13 amino acids. V dropped 4 bases and J dropped 7 bases, with 16 bases sitting between them. CDR1 is SQVTM and CDR2 is ANQGSEA in the germline V gene. CDR3: CSVVARGRPTQYF. The DNA for the CDR3 is TGCAGCGTTGTGGCCAGGGGTCGTCCGACCCAGTACTTC. The whole variable domain, remainder taken from reference TRBV29-1 and TRBJ2-5, is SAVISQKPSRDICQRGTSLTIQCQVDSQVTMMFWYRQQPGQSLTLIATANQGSEATYESGFVIDKFPISRPNLTFSTLTVSNMSPEDSSIYLCSVVARGRPTQYFGPGTRLLVL.

This chain uses TRBV18 with TRBJ1-5, with D maybe TRBD1 (5 bases). The V end lost 6 bases, the J end lost 7 bases, and 16 bases lay between the germline ends. CDR1 and CDR2 (germline): KGHSH, LQKENI. The length of the CDR3 is 14 residues. CDR3 protein: CASSPSGRGQPQHF. DNA for the CDR3: TGTGCCAGCTCCCCGTCGGGACGCGGCCAGCCCCAGCATTTT.

The rearrangement joins TRBV6-4 to TRBJ1-1; D may be TRBD1 (6 bases). This CDR3 spans 14 amino acids. Germline V gives CDR1 MRHNA, CDR2 SNTAGT. V lost 5 bases, J lost 1 base, and 11 bases lay in between. This CDR3 reads CASSQRGGNTEAFF. The CDR3 DNA reads as TGTGCCAGCAGTCAACGAGGGGGGAACACTGAAGCTTTCTTT.

In this sample, this clonotype turned up a few times. This chain links TRBV7-3 with TRBJ2-5; D is unresolved. CDR3 length: 13 residues. Trimming shortened V by 5 bases and J by 2 bases, and 9 bases separated the two germline ends. Germline V gives CDR1 SGHTA, CDR2 FQGTGA. CDR3 residues: CASSRTQQETQYF. CDR3 in DNA: TGTGCCAGCAGCCGGACCCAACAAGAGACCCAGTACTTC.

This clonotype was picked up a small number of times. The J gene is TRBJ1-1, the V gene TRBV3-1; tentative D call: TRBD1 (6 bases). Germline assignment: CDR1 LGHDT and CDR2 YNNKEL (reference sequence). The CDR3 is 15 residues long. V gave up 2 bases and J gave up 1 base, with 11 bases separating them. In DNA form, the CDR3 reads TGTGCCAGCAGCCAAAATACAGGGAGGAACACTGAAGCTTTCTTT. Amino acids: CASSQNTGRNTEAFF.

The chain links TRBV11-2 to TRBJ1-1; 8 bases line up with TRBD1. Germline CDR1 SGHAT, CDR2 FQNNGV. J was trimmed by 3 bases and V by 4 bases; bases with no gene match: 13. The CDR3 loop spans 17 amino acids. The CDR3 spells CASSSEDRVFPYTEAFF. CDR3 in DNA: TGTGCCAGCAGCTCCGAGGACAGGGTTTTCCCTTACACTGAAGCTTTCTTT.